The 27 T cell receptor beta chains reported below all come from one sample, sequenced in a study of blood T cell repertoires in COVID-19. Repertoires were generated with immunoSEQ multiplex PCR, while TCRdb's copy carries only in-frame clones and drops some. Of approximately 310,000 clones in the sample, roughly 91% were seen once. The sequenced material came from peripheral blood. The receptors originated from a man over 45 with active or convalescent COVID-19.

The chain joins TRBV14 to TRBJ2-1, with 7 bases aligning to TRBD1. V dropped 3 bases and J dropped 3; count of bases not matched to a gene: 8. Looked up from germline, CDR1 is SGHDN and CDR2 is FVKESK. The length of the CDR3 is 16 residues. CDR3 bases: TGTGCCAGCAGCCAGAGAACAGGGGCTAACTACAATGAGCAGTTCTTC. Translated: CASSQRTGANYNEQFF.

V gene TRBV7-2 combines with J gene TRBJ2-1, with 9 bases aligning to TRBD2. Germline lookup yields CDR1 SGHTA and CDR2 FQGNSA. With V trimmed by 2 bases and J by 5 bases, 4 bases remained unmatched. The CDR3 covers 15 residues. The CDR3, as DNA: TGTGCCAGCAGCTTATGGAGCGGGGGGAACAATGAGCAGTTCTTC. This sequence encodes CASSLWSGGNNEQFF. Full variable domain (missing parts from reference TRBV7-2 and TRBJ2-1): GAGVSQSPSNKVTEKGKDVELRCDPISGHTALYWYRQSLGQGLEFLIYFQGNSAPDKSGLPSDRFSAERTGGSVSTLTIQRTQQEDSAVYLCASSLWSGGNNEQFFGPGTRLTVL.

The genes are TRBV18 and TRBJ2-7; perhaps TRBD2 as D (5 bases). CDR3 length: 14 amino acids. Germline V CDR1 and CDR2: KGHSH, LQKENI. V lost 3 bases, J lost 5 bases, and 14 bases lay in between. CDR3 nucleotides: TGTGCCAGCTCACCCCTGGGTTGGGAGAACGAGCAGTACTTC. It is translated as CASSPLGWENEQYF.

The rearrangement links TRBV4-1 to TRBJ2-7; D is perhaps TRBD1 (5 bases). Trimming stripped 4 bases from V and 7 bases from J, with 14 bases between. Per germline, CDR1 MGHRA and CDR2 YSYEKL. The CDR3 consists of 13 residues. CDR3 sequence: CASSLQGLGEQYF. The DNA for the CDR3 is TGCGCCAGCAGCCTTCAGGGTCTGGGGGAGCAGTACTTC.

The chain couples TRBV4-3 to TRBJ2-2, with 7 bases identical to TRBD1. Unmatched junction bases numbered 8, after V lost 7 bases and J lost 0 bases. The length of the CDR3 is 16 residues. Germline V gives CDR1 LGHNA, CDR2 YSLEER. The DNA of the CDR3 is TGCGCCAGCAAGGAAGCCGGGACAGCGAACACCGGGGAGCTGTTTTTT. Amino acids: CASKEAGTANTGELFF.

The rearrangement joins TRBV5-1 to TRBJ1-4, with 8 bases fitting TRBD1. The CDR3 sequence is 14 residues long. The V segment lost 7 bases and the J segment 4 bases; nucleotides outside the gene matches: 6. Germline CDR1 reads SGHRS; CDR2 reads YFSETQ. The CDR3 DNA reads TGCGCCAGCCGGGGAGGACAGGGTAATGAAAAACTGTTTTTT. Its protein is CASRGGQGNEKLFF.

This clone showed up just once. The chain combines TRBV2 with TRBJ1-6; the match to TRBD1 covers 9 bases. CDR3 size: 14 residues. Unmatched junction bases numbered 12, after V lost 10 bases and J lost 11 bases. Germline-derived CDR1 and CDR2 are SNHLY and FYNNEI. The CDR3 protein is CANGAGQGSTPLHF. DNA of the CDR3: TGTGCCAATGGGGCGGGACAGGGCTCCACACCCCTCCACTTT.

V and J are TRBV6-5 and TRBJ2-5, with TRBD1 matching 7 bases. Trimming at V came to 1 base and at J to 0 bases, leaving 5 bases not matched to a gene. The V gene's germline CDR1 is MNHEY and CDR2 SVGAGI. CDR3 length: 16 amino acids. The CDR3 nucleotides read TGTGCCAGCAGTTACTGGGGGACAGCCAACCAAGAGACCCAGTACTTC. It translates to CASSYWGTANQETQYF.

This chain uses TRBV6-5 with TRBJ1-1, with D possibly being TRBD1 (5 bases). The CDR3 runs to 13 residues. V was trimmed by 4 bases and J by 5 bases, leaving 11 bases between them. Germline CDR1 is MNHEY and CDR2 is SVGAGI. CDR3 DNA sequence: TGTGCCAGCAGTTCCCCGCGGGGGACTGAAGCTTTCTTT. Encoded protein: CASSSPRGTEAFF.

This clone was found a few times. The V and J genes are TRBV2 and TRBJ2-5; TRBD2 aligns across 12 bases. Germline values: CDR1 SNHLY, CDR2 FYNNEI. This CDR3 has 14 residues. Trimming cost V 4 bases and J 5 bases; bases outside gene matches: 2. The CDR3 reads CASSGLAGGETQYF. DNA of the CDR3: TGTGCCAGCAGTGGTCTAGCGGGAGGGGAGACCCAGTACTTC.

The chain recombines TRBV4-3 with TRBJ1-5, with 7 bases lining up with TRBD1. This CDR3 region has 15 residues. Trimming cost V 0 bases and J 5 bases; bases outside gene matches: 4. The germline V gene has CDR1 LGHNA and CDR2 YSLEER. The CDR3 is CASSQDYDRDQPQHF. DNA for the CDR3: TGCGCCAGCAGCCAAGATTATGACAGGGATCAGCCCCAGCATTTT.

The chain uses TRBV21-1 and TRBJ2-1; the D segment call TRBD2 is taken from the table without a DNA check. TRBV21-1 is labeled a pseudogene. This CDR3 contains 12 residues. The CDR3 bases are TGTGCCAGCACGGAGAGTCGCAATGAGCAGTTCTTC. This gives the protein CASTESRNEQFF.

This sequence joins TRBV7-3 and TRBJ2-1, with 10 bases matching TRBD2. This CDR3 is 15 amino acids long. Trimming took 2 bases from V and 2 from J; bases not matched to a gene: 0. CDR1 is SGHTA, CDR2 FQGTGA, per germline. The CDR3 region is CASSLLAGAYNEQFF. In nucleotides, the CDR3 is TGTGCCAGCAGCTTACTAGCGGGGGCCTACAATGAGCAGTTCTTC.

V usage is TRBV20-1 and J usage is TRBJ2-5, with D tentatively TRBD2 (5 bases). There are 10 residues in the CDR3. Germline CDR1 reads DFQATT; CDR2 reads SNEGSKA (reference sequence). V gave up 5 bases and J gave up 8 bases, with 9 bases separating them. CDR3 DNA sequence: TGCAGTGCTGCGAGGGCCACCCAGTACTTC. Amino acids: CSAARATQYF.

The CDR3 region is CASSESSTSGYEQYF. CDR3 bases: TGTGCCAGCAGTGAATCCTCAACTAGCGGCTACGAGCAGTACTTC. This chain links TRBV2 with TRBJ2-7, with 8 bases lining up with TRBD2. V dropped 2 bases and J dropped 3; count of bases not matched to a gene: 6. CDR1 is SNHLY and CDR2 is FYNNEI in the germline V gene. There are 15 residues in the CDR3.

This clone was recorded once. The gene calls are TRBV5-1 and TRBJ1-4; 10 nucleotides line up with TRBD1. The ends lost 0 bases at V and 10 bases at J; junction bases unmatched: 6. Per germline, CDR1 SGHRS and CDR2 YFSETQ. The CDR3 consists of 15 residues. CDR3 amino acids: CASSLGGQGGGKLFF. For the CDR3, the DNA is TGCGCCAGCAGCTTGGGCGGACAGGGGGGAGGAAAACTGTTTTTT.

The chain carries TRBV19 and TRBJ2-1, with 11 bases fitting TRBD1. Germline V lookup: CDR1 LNHDA, CDR2 SQIVND (reference sequence). The CDR3 has 15 residues. The V gene end was trimmed by 2 bases and the J gene end by 10 bases; junction bases not matched to a gene: 7. This CDR3 reads CASSIPGQGGLEQFF. In nucleotides, the CDR3 is TGTGCCAGTAGTATACCGGGACAGGGGGGGCTGGAGCAGTTCTTC.

This clone was observed a few times. V usage is TRBV29-1 and J usage is TRBJ1-2; D is possibly TRBD1 (6 bases). The V gene's germline CDR1 is SQVTM and CDR2 ANQGSEA. Between the trimmed V and J ends, which lost 6 bases and 6 bases, there was a span of 14 bases. This CDR3 spans 12 amino acids. DNA for the CDR3: TGCAGCGTGGGGCGGGGGGACAATGGCTACACCTTC. Translated: CSVGRGDNGYTF.

The J gene is TRBJ1-5, the V gene TRBV10-3, with 11 positions matching TRBD1. The CDR3 sequence is 15 residues long. From germline, CDR1 is ENHRY and CDR2 SYGVKD. The ends lost 5 bases at V and 8 bases at J; junction bases unmatched: 8. CDR3 in amino acids: CAISRDRGSGEPQHF. In DNA, the CDR3 is TGTGCCATCAGTAGGGACAGGGGGTCGGGGGAGCCCCAGCATTTT.

The chain couples TRBV19 to TRBJ1-6; D is uncertain. There are 17 residues in the CDR3. Per germline, CDR1 LNHDA and CDR2 SQIVND (reference sequence). V was pared by 3 bases and J by 9 bases, with 21 bases between. The CDR3 nucleotides read TGTGCCAGTAGTATTCGTCCTATGGGCTTAATGGGTTCACCCCTCCACTTT. Its translation: CASSIRPMGLMGSPLHF.

This chain connects TRBV18 to TRBJ2-1; TRBD2 matches 11 bases. Germline loops: CDR1 KGHSH, CDR2 LQKENI. Trimming removed 4 bases from V and 5 bases from J; junction bases left unmatched: 7. CDR3 length: 16 amino acids. The CDR3 protein is CASSLLLAGVDNEQFF. CDR3 nucleotide sequence: TGTGCCAGCTCACTCCTACTAGCGGGAGTTGACAATGAGCAGTTCTTC.

The V and J genes are TRBV7-3 and TRBJ1-6; 7 bases line up with TRBD1. The CDR3 is made up of 14 amino acids. Trimming removed 5 bases from V and 7 bases from J; junction bases left unmatched: 5. Germline CDR1 is SGHTA and CDR2 is FQGTGA. The chain's CDR3 is CASSPGTVNSPLHF. DNA of the CDR3: TGTGCCAGCAGCCCCGGGACAGTCAATTCACCCCTCCACTTT.

The rearrangement uses TRBV21-1 and TRBJ1-3; the table's TRBD1 call for D was not verified on the DNA. TRBV21-1 is a pseudogene segment. This CDR3 has 17 residues. As DNA, the CDR3 is TGTGCCAGCAGCTTATATAAAGGGACAGGCGTCGGAAACACCATATATTTT. Its protein product is CASSLYKGTGVGNTIYF.

J is TRBJ1-5 and V is TRBV18; 8 nucleotides agree with TRBD1. V trimming: 6 bases; J trimming: 0 bases; junction bases outside the gene matches: 1. The CDR3 has 14 amino acids. The germline gives CDR1 KGHSH, CDR2 LQKENI. The CDR3 region is CASSDRDSNQPQHF. The CDR3 nucleotides are TGTGCCAGCTCGGACAGGGATAGCAATCAGCCCCAGCATTTT.

V and J are TRBV29-1 and TRBJ2-5; 8 bases align to TRBD1. Germline V gene lookup returns CDR1 SQVTM and CDR2 ANQGSEA. With 8 bases clipped from V and 1 base from J, the junction kept 6 bases outside the gene matches. The length of the CDR3 is 13 residues. CDR3 residues: CSTGGLLQETQYF. DNA of the CDR3: TGCAGCACAGGGGGTCTCCTCCAAGAGACCCAGTACTTC.

This clone has a single count. CDR3 residues: CASSLGDSGNTIYF. The CDR3, as DNA: TGCGCCAGCAGCTTGGGTGACAGTGGAAACACCATATATTTT. This chain uses TRBV5-1 with TRBJ1-3; TRBD1 is a possible D gene (5 bases). CDR3 size: 14 residues. Deletions cut 0 bases from V and 3 bases from J, with 7 bases between. Germline loops: CDR1 SGHRS, CDR2 YFSETQ.

The chain has TRBV19 and TRBJ2-5; D unclear. Trimming cost V 0 bases and J 3 bases, with 14 bases left between them. The CDR3 is 16 amino acids. CDR1 and CDR2 from the germline V gene are LNHDA and SQIVND (reference sequence). The CDR3 sequence is CASSIDDSLGEETQYF. The CDR3 nucleotides read TGTGCCAGTAGTATAGATGACTCCCTTGGAGAAGAGACCCAGTACTTC.